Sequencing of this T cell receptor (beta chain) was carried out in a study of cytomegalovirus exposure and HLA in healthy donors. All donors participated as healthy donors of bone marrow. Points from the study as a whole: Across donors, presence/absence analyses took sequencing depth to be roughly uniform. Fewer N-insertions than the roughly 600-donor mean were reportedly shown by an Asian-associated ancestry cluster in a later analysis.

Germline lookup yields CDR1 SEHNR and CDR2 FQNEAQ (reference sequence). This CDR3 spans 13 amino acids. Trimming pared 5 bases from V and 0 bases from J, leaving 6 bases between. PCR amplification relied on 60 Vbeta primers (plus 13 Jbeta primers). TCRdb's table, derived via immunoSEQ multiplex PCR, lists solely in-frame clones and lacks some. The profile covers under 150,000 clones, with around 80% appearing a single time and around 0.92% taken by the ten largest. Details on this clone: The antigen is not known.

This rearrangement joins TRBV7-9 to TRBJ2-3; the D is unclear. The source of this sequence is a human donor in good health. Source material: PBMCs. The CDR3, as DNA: TGTGCCAGCAGCATAACTAGCACAGATACGCAGTATTTT. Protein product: CASSITSTDTQYF.